Below, 9 T cell receptor beta chains from the same sample are listed, as sequenced in a study of blood T cell repertoires in COVID-19. TCRdb's copy holds only in-frame clones and misses some; the assay was immunoSEQ multiplex PCR. The table has 200,000 to 250,000 clones, about 84% seen once; the top ten hold roughly 4.3%. Material: PBMCs or T cells enriched from blood (not recorded which). The receptors originated from a man between 25 and 39 years old with acute COVID-19.

The V and J genes are TRBV27 and TRBJ1-4; D unclear. V was cut by 6 bases and J by 5 bases, with 7 bases left in between. Germline V gene lookup returns CDR1 MNHEY and CDR2 SMNVEV (reference sequence). There are 12 residues in the CDR3. For the CDR3, the DNA is TGTGCCAGCAGCCGAGTGAATGAAAAACTGTTTTTT. It specifies CASSRVNEKLFF.

V and J are TRBV30 and TRBJ1-6, with 8 nucleotides matching TRBD1. The CDR3 has 16 residues. The V gene's germline CDR1 is GTSNPN and CDR2 SVGIG (reference sequence). V was pared by 2 bases and J by 9 bases, with 12 bases of the junction left unmatched. CDR3 coding DNA: TGTGCCTGGAGTTCGGCCCAACAGGGGGGGAGTTCACCCCTCCACTTT. Its protein is CAWSSAQQGGSSPLHF.

The V call is TRBV2, the J call TRBJ1-5, with D possibly TRBD1 on 6 matching bases. From germline, CDR1 is SNHLY and CDR2 FYNNEI. Trimming took off 6 bases at V and 2 bases at J, with 17 bases between the two ends. The CDR3 covers 16 residues. The CDR3 DNA sequence: TGTGCCAGCAGCTACAGGGTCGTCGGAGGCAATCAGCCCCAGCATTTT. It translates to CASSYRVVGGNQPQHF.

This clone has just a few counts. The chain joins TRBV13 to TRBJ1-1, with a tentative D call TRBD1 (5 bases). The V and J ends lost 1 base and 2 bases respectively, with 11 bases between them. The CDR3 consists of 15 residues. CDR1 and CDR2 (germline): PRHDT, FYEKMQ (reference sequence). This CDR3 is CASSLAQGPNTEAFF. In DNA, the CDR3 is TGTGCCAGCAGCTTAGCCCAGGGTCCAAACACTGAAGCTTTCTTT.

The gene calls are TRBV7-6 and TRBJ1-6, with 8 bases matching TRBD1. Germline CDR1 is SGHVS and CDR2 is FNYEAQ. The CDR3 sequence is 14 residues long. The V gene end was trimmed by 5 bases and the J gene end by 7 bases; junction bases not matched to a gene: 4. This chain's CDR3 is CASSNRGRNSPLHF. DNA of the CDR3: TGTGCCAGCAGCAACAGGGGGAGGAATTCACCCCTCCACTTT.

This clone was seen once. This chain links TRBV9 with TRBJ2-1; 7 bases match TRBD2. V lost 4 bases, J lost 1 base, and 5 bases stayed unmatched. The length of the CDR3 is 15 residues. From germline, CDR1 is SGDLS and CDR2 YYNGEE. This chain's CDR3 is CASSPRGVSYNEQFF. The CDR3 region has the DNA TGTGCCAGCAGCCCCCGGGGGGTATCCTACAATGAGCAGTTCTTC.

This clone was picked up many times. The rearrangement joins TRBV7-9 to TRBJ2-1; D ambiguous. The ends were cut back, 3 bases at V and 0 bases at J, with 6 bases in the middle. The germline gives CDR1 SEHNR, CDR2 FQNEAQ (reference sequence). The CDR3 is 14 residues long. The CDR3 DNA reads TGTGCCAGCAGCTTCATGAGCTCCTACAATGAGCAGTTCTTC. This gives the protein CASSFMSSYNEQFF. Complete variable domain (other parts from reference TRBV7-9 and TRBJ2-1): DTGVSQNPRHKITKRGQNVTFRCDPISEHNRLYWYRQTLGQGPEFLTYFQNEAQLEKSRLLSDRFSAERPKGSFSTLEIQRTEQGDSAMYLCASSFMSSYNEQFFGPGTRLTVL.

The chain recombines TRBV23-1 with TRBJ1-5; 7 bases agree with TRBD1. TRBV23-1 is marked as an open reading frame, function uncertain. This CDR3 region has 18 residues. Germline trimming cut 5 bases from V and 9 bases from J; bases unmatched to any gene: 22. CDR3 amino acids: CASSGPNRVRGALGPQHF. The CDR3 DNA reads TGCGCCAGCAGTGGCCCAAATCGTGTCAGGGGGGCTTTGGGGCCCCAGCATTTT.

This chain uses TRBV3-1 (or the pseudogene TRBV3-2) with TRBJ1-2; weak D call: TRBD1 (6 bases). Germline CDR1 and CDR2: LGHDT and YNNKEL (reference sequence). This CDR3 region has 15 residues. The germline V and J ends were trimmed by 3 bases and 7 bases, with 18 bases remaining between them. The CDR3 sequence is CASSQNDIQGAGYTF. The CDR3 region has the DNA TGTGCCAGCAGCCAGAACGACATACAGGGAGCTGGCTACACCTTC.